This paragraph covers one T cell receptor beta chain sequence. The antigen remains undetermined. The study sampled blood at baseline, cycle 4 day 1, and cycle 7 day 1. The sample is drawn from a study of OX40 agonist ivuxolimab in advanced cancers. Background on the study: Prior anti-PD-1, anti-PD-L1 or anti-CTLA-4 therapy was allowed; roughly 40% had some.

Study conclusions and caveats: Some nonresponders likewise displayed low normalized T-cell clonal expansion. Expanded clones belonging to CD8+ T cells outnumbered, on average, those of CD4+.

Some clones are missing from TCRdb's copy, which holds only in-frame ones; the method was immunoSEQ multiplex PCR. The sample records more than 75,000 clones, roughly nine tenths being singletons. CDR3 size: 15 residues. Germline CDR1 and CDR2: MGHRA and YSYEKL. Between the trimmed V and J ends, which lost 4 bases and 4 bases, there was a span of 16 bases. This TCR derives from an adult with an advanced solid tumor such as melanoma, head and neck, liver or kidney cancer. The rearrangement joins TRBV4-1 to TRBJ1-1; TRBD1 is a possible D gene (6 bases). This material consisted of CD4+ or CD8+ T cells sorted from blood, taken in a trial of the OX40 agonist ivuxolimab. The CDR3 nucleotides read TGCGCCAGCAGCCTTGGCCAGGGGCGGGCCACTGAAGCTTTCTTT. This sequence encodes CASSLGQGRATEAFF.